The next 29 T cell receptor beta chains were all read from a single sample in a study of blood T cell repertoires in COVID-19. Libraries were prepared by immunoSEQ multiplex PCR; TCRdb keeps only in-frame clonotypes and omits some of them. Seen here are about 150,000 clones, 75% to 90% observed once, and the top ten hold roughly 0.52%. The sample comprised peripheral blood. Every receptor here comes from a man in his fifties or sixties with acute or convalescent COVID-19.

This chain joins TRBV19 and TRBJ1-5, with D possibly matching TRBD1 (6 bases). The V end was cut by 8 bases, the J end by 8 bases, with 25 bases between. The germline gives CDR1 LNHDA, CDR2 SQIVND (reference sequence). This CDR3 contains 16 residues. The CDR3 protein is CASAGGQGLRLEPQHF. CDR3 DNA sequence: TGTGCCAGTGCGGGGGGGCAGGGGTTGAGGTTGGAGCCCCAGCATTTT.

This chain joins TRBV20-1 and TRBJ1-2; D possibly corresponds to TRBD1 (6 bases). The ends were cut back, 5 bases at V and 8 bases at J, with 12 bases in the middle. The CDR3 has 11 residues. Germline V gene data show CDR1 as DFQATT and CDR2 as SNEGSKA (reference sequence). CDR3 in amino acids: CSAPDRRGYTF. The DNA of the CDR3 is TGCAGTGCTCCAGACAGGCGGGGCTACACCTTC.

The V call is TRBV7-2, the J call TRBJ1-1; 7 bases align to TRBD1. The ends lost 5 bases at V and 1 base at J; junction bases unmatched: 1. The length of the CDR3 is 13 residues. Germline V gene lookup returns CDR1 SGHTA and CDR2 FQGNSA. This CDR3 is CASSPGGNTEAFF. In DNA form, the CDR3 reads TGTGCCAGCAGCCCAGGGGGGAACACTGAAGCTTTCTTT.

The V gene is TRBV6-1, the J gene TRBJ1-1; D is perhaps TRBD1 (5 bases). The germline CDR1 and CDR2 sequences are MNHNS and SASEGT. CDR3 length: 13 residues. Trimming removed 2 bases at V and 1 base at J, with 5 bases between. The CDR3 DNA sequence: TGTGCCAGCAGTGAAAGGGGGAACACTGAAGCTTTCTTT. Amino acids: CASSERGNTEAFF.

This clone occurred a few times. This chain connects TRBV20-1 to TRBJ1-5, with D uncertain. Looked up from germline, CDR1 is DFQATT and CDR2 is SNEGSKA (reference sequence). Trimming removed 3 bases from V and 1 base from J, with 7 bases in between. The CDR3 contains 13 residues. In nucleotides, the CDR3 is TGCAGTGCTAGTGACGGGAGCAATCAGCCCCAGCATTTT. Translating gives CSASDGSNQPQHF.

The V call is TRBV7-3, the J call TRBJ2-1; maybe TRBD1 (5 bases). CDR1 and CDR2 from the germline V gene are SGHTA and FQGTGA. With 1 base removed from V and 9 bases from J, the gap between germline ends came to 16 bases. The CDR3 runs 15 residues. CDR3 loop: CASSLNPQGTAEQFF. The CDR3 nucleotides are TGTGCCAGCAGCTTAAACCCGCAGGGAACGGCTGAGCAGTTCTTC.

The gene calls are TRBV6-1 and TRBJ2-4; D perhaps matches TRBD2 (6 bases). V was cut by 0 bases and J by 7 bases, with 13 bases left in between. The V gene's germline CDR1 is MNHNS and CDR2 SASEGT. There are 15 residues in the CDR3. This CDR3 reads CASSEAEGAGNIQYF. CDR3 in DNA: TGTGCCAGCAGTGAAGCGGAGGGTGCCGGGAACATTCAGTACTTC.

This clone was picked up a small number of times. The rearrangement joins TRBV7-2 to TRBJ2-2; no definite D call. The CDR3 is 12 amino acids. The V and J ends lost 5 bases and 6 bases respectively, with 7 bases between them. Germline V gene data show CDR1 as SGHTA and CDR2 as FQGNSA. Here the CDR3 reads CASSLPAGELFF. DNA of the CDR3: TGTGCCAGCAGCCTCCCGGCCGGGGAGCTGTTTTTT.

This chain links TRBV29-1 with TRBJ1-2, with unresolved D. This CDR3 comprises 16 residues. Germline CDR1 and CDR2: SQVTM and ANQGSEA. The V end was cut by 5 bases, the J end by 0 bases, with 19 bases between. The CDR3, as DNA: TGCAGCGTTTTAGTTTACGGGGATCCAGCTAACTATGGCTACACCTTC. Translation: CSVLVYGDPANYGYTF.

V and J are TRBV6-5 and TRBJ1-5, with 9 bases lining up with TRBD1. The CDR3 length is 14 residues. Germline CDR1 is MNHEY and CDR2 is SVGAGI. V was clipped by 4 bases and J by 7 bases; unmatched bases: 5. CDR3 in amino acids: CASSSGTGRQPQHF. CDR3 in DNA: TGTGCCAGCAGTTCCGGGACAGGGCGGCAGCCCCAGCATTTT.

This chain joins TRBV14 and TRBJ1-4; no reliable D call. CDR1 is SGHDN, CDR2 FVKESK, per germline. V dropped 0 bases and J dropped 2 bases, with 10 bases sitting between them. The CDR3 loop spans 16 amino acids. DNA for the CDR3: TGTGCCAGCAGCCAAGATCTGGGGAGGACTAATGAAAAACTGTTTTTT. Its protein is CASSQDLGRTNEKLFF.

The chain's CDR3 is CASSLRVNPNYGYTF. The CDR3, as DNA: TGTGCCAGCAGCTTGCGGGTAAATCCCAACTATGGCTACACCTTC. The chain combines TRBV5-5 with TRBJ1-2; D gene uncertain. Germline CDR1 and CDR2: SGHKS and YYEKEE (reference sequence). Trimming pared 1 base from V and 2 bases from J, leaving 12 bases between. This CDR3 contains 15 residues.

V usage is TRBV10-3 and J usage is TRBJ2-7; 7 nucleotides line up with TRBD1. Germline loops: CDR1 ENHRY, CDR2 SYGVKD. This CDR3 comprises 16 residues. V gave up 4 bases and J gave up 7 bases; unmatched junction bases: 16. CDR3 sequence (DNA): TGTGCCATCAGTGGGAGCAGACAGGGTGGACCAGCTGAGCAGTACTTC. Protein product: CAISGSRQGGPAEQYF.

J is TRBJ2-3 and V is TRBV27; 11 nucleotides align to TRBD2. CDR1 is MNHEY and CDR2 is SMNVEV in the germline V gene (reference sequence). The CDR3 extends over 13 amino acids. With V trimmed by 2 bases and J by 11 bases, 3 bases remained unmatched. Here the CDR3 DNA reads TGTGCCAGCAGTTTAGGAGGACTAGCGGGGCAGTATTTT. Translation gives CASSLGGLAGQYF.

V is TRBV6-5 and J is TRBJ2-3, with TRBD1 as a possible D gene (7 bases). The germline V gene has CDR1 MNHEY and CDR2 SVGAGI. The CDR3 consists of 14 residues. Trimming removed 7 bases at V and 0 bases at J, with 11 bases between. For the CDR3, the DNA is TGTGCCAGCACCCCAGGGGGGAGCACAGATACGCAGTATTTT. Amino acid sequence: CASTPGGSTDTQYF.

The CDR3 here is CASSTRSGTGGYTF. The CDR3 coding sequence is TGTGCCAGTAGTACGAGAAGTGGTACGGGGGGCTACACCTTC. V and J are TRBV19 and TRBJ1-2; the D is unclear. Germline CDR1 is LNHDA and CDR2 is SQIVND (reference sequence). The CDR3 extends over 14 amino acids. The V end lost 4 bases, the J end lost 8 bases, and 17 bases lay between the germline ends.

The chain joins TRBV5-4 to TRBJ2-3, with 11 bases aligning to TRBD2. Trimming cost V 2 bases and J 2 bases; bases outside gene matches: 4. The CDR3 spans 16 residues. Germline V gene sequence: CDR1 SGHNT, CDR2 YYREEE (reference sequence). The chain's CDR3 is CASSLRLAGNTDTQYF. The CDR3 coding sequence is TGTGCCAGCAGCTTACGACTAGCGGGGAACACAGATACGCAGTATTTT.

This clone was observed a handful of times. J is TRBJ1-2 and V is TRBV27; D not certain. From germline, CDR1 is MNHEY and CDR2 SMNVEV (reference sequence). Trimming stripped 0 bases from V and 4 bases from J, with 9 bases between. The length of the CDR3 is 14 residues. CDR3 amino acids: CASSLSRGIYGYTF. The CDR3, as DNA: TGTGCCAGCAGTTTATCTCGGGGAATCTATGGCTACACCTTC.

This clone was observed a handful of times. The rearrangement uses TRBV2 and TRBJ2-3; perhaps TRBD2 as D (7 bases). Germline V gene lookup returns CDR1 SNHLY and CDR2 FYNNEI. V dropped 10 bases and J dropped 7 bases, with 21 bases sitting between them. The CDR3 runs to 14 residues. CDR3 bases: TGTGCCATCAAGGACGGGGGGCCTGTTAATACGCAGTATTTT. It codes for CAIKDGGPVNTQYF.

This chain connects TRBV28 to TRBJ2-7, with 9 bases fitting TRBD1. This CDR3 spans 15 amino acids. Germline V CDR1 and CDR2: MDHEN, SYDVKM. The V and J ends lost 6 bases and 4 bases, in that order; junction bases with no gene match: 10. In nucleotides, the CDR3 is TGTGCCAGCAGCTCCCGACAGGGGGTGTGGTACGAGCAGTACTTC. Protein: CASSSRQGVWYEQYF.

V usage is TRBV6-4 and J usage is TRBJ2-1, with 8 bases aligning to TRBD1. Trimming took 6 bases from V and 9 from J; bases not matched to a gene: 7. Germline V gives CDR1 MRHNA, CDR2 SNTAGT. The CDR3 is made up of 13 amino acids. CDR3 sequence (DNA): TGTGCCAGCAGGATGACAGGGGTGGGTGAGCAGTTCTTC. This translates into CASRMTGVGEQFF.

V and J are TRBV19 and TRBJ2-4; no firm D call. This CDR3 spans 14 amino acids. The V end lost 4 bases, the J end lost 7 bases, and 14 bases lay between the germline ends. Germline CDR1 and CDR2: LNHDA and SQIVND (reference sequence). The CDR3 DNA is TGTGCCAGTAGTAGAGGCCCGACGGATAACATTCAGTACTTC. This gives the protein CASSRGPTDNIQYF. The entire variable domain, with the rest obtained from reference TRBV19 and TRBJ2-4, is as follows: DGGITQSPKYLFRKEGQNVTLSCEQNLNHDAMYWYRQDPGQGLRLIYYSQIVNDFQKGDIAEGYSVSREKKESFPLTVTSAQKNPTAFYLCASSRGPTDNIQYFGAGTRLSVL.

The V gene is TRBV19, the J gene TRBJ1-5, with 8 bases fitting TRBD1. CDR1 is LNHDA and CDR2 is SQIVND in the germline V gene (reference sequence). V was clipped by 5 bases and J by 3 bases; unmatched bases: 15. There are 18 residues in the CDR3. CDR3 loop: CASSPMGIGQGLNQPQHF. The CDR3 coding sequence is TGTGCCAGTAGTCCTATGGGGATCGGACAGGGCCTCAATCAGCCCCAGCATTTT.

V and J are TRBV10-3 and TRBJ2-6; D perhaps matches TRBD1 (6 bases). This CDR3 is 15 amino acids long. In germline, CDR1 is ENHRY, CDR2 SYGVKD. Trimming took off 5 bases at V and 2 bases at J, with 10 bases between the two ends. This chain's CDR3 is CAISPGVAGANVLTF. CDR3 bases: TGTGCCATCAGTCCAGGGGTGGCTGGGGCCAACGTCCTGACTTTC.

This rearrangement joins TRBV24-1 to TRBJ2-3, with 8 bases fitting TRBD1. The J segment lost 6 bases and the V segment lost 3 bases, leaving 7 bases of the junction unmatched. Germline-derived CDR1 and CDR2 are KGHDR and SFDVKD. This CDR3 is built from 15 residues. This chain's CDR3 is CATSDPGQGTDTQYF. The CDR3 DNA sequence: TGTGCCACCAGTGATCCAGGACAGGGAACGGATACGCAGTATTTT.

The chain recombines TRBV9 with TRBJ2-2; 11 bases align to TRBD2. The trim removed 4 bases at V and 3 bases at J, leaving 2 bases unmatched. The germline V gene encodes CDR1 SGDLS and CDR2 YYNGEE. The CDR3 covers 15 residues. The CDR3 reads CASSPLAGDTGELFF. CDR3 nucleotides: TGTGCCAGCAGCCCACTAGCGGGGGACACCGGGGAGCTGTTTTTT.

The chain uses TRBV7-9 and TRBJ1-1; perhaps TRBD1 as D (6 bases). This CDR3 contains 14 residues. Looked up from germline, CDR1 is SEHNR and CDR2 is FQNEAQ (reference sequence). With 3 bases removed from V and 4 bases from J, the gap between germline ends came to 12 bases. CDR3 coding DNA: TGTGCCAGCAGCTTCCAACAGGGAAGCACTGAAGCTTTCTTT. Encoded protein: CASSFQQGSTEAFF. Supplemented by reference TRBV7-9 and TRBJ1-1, the full variable domain reads DTGVSQNPRHKITKRGQNVTFRCDPISEHNRLYWYRQTLGQGPEFLTYFQNEAQLEKSRLLSDRFSAERPKGSFSTLEIQRTEQGDSAMYLCASSFQQGSTEAFFGQGTRLTVV.

The rearrangement links TRBV5-1 to TRBJ2-1, with 14 nucleotides matching TRBD2. Germline V gene data show CDR1 as SGHRS and CDR2 as YFSETQ. The V segment lost 0 bases and the J segment 9 bases; nucleotides outside the gene matches: 8. This CDR3 contains 17 residues. The CDR3 nucleotides read TGCGCCAGCAGCTTGGCGACTAGCGGGAGGGCCGGGCTTGAGCAGTTCTTC. Amino acids: CASSLATSGRAGLEQFF.

The V call is TRBV28, the J call TRBJ2-7; D possibly corresponds to TRBD2 (7 bases). This CDR3 is built from 15 residues. V was shortened by 8 bases and J by 3 bases, with 20 bases between the two germline ends. Per germline, CDR1 MDHEN and CDR2 SYDVKM. Here the CDR3 DNA reads TGTGCCAGCGAGAGCCTGGGGGGGGCGGACTACGAGCAGTACTTC. As protein: CASESLGGADYEQYF.